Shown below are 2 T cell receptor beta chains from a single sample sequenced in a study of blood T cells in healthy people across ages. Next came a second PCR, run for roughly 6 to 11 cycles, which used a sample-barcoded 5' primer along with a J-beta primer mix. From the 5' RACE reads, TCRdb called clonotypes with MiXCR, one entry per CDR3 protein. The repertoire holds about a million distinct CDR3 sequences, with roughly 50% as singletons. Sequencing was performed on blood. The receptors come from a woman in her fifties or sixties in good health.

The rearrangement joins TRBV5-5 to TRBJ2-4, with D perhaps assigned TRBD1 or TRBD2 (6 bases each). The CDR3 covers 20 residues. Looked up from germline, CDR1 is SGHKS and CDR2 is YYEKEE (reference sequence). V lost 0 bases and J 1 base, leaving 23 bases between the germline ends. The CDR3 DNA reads TGTGCCAGCAGCTTGGGGACACTAGCTTCGGAAAGGGGGGCCAAAAACATTCAGTACTTC. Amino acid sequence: CASSLGTLASERGAKNIQYF.

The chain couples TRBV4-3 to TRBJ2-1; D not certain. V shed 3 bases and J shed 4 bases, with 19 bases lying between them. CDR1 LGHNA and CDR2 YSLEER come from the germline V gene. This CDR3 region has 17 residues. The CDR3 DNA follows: TGCGCCAGCAGCCACCCCACCGTAGTTGCTGGGTACAATGAGCAGTTCTTC. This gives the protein CASSHPTVVAGYNEQFF.